The subject of this entry is one TCR beta chain. Its antigen remains unknown. The sample belongs to a study of cytomegalovirus exposure and HLA in healthy donors. Study-level findings and limits: Analysis was carried out at a later point, and it linked a missense DCLRE1C variant to TCR beta V- and J-gene trimming. The dataset shows that most TCR sequences were rare, while some public TCRs occurred in many donors.

V shed 2 bases, J shed 0 bases, and the junction held 8 bases outside the gene matches. In germline, CDR1 is SGHRS, CDR2 YFSETQ. There are 18 residues in the CDR3. 13 Jbeta primers and 60 Vbeta primers were used for the PCR. Sequenced by immunoSEQ multiplex PCR; TCRdb stores in-frame clones only, minus some. The sample yields some 100,000 clones, around three quarters seen once. This clonotype was sampled from a human donor in good health. The specimen was PBMCs. This chain joins TRBV5-1 and TRBJ2-1; 10 bases are shared with TRBD2. CDR3 nucleotide sequence: TGCGCCAGCAGCTTCGGTAGCGGGAGGAAGAGCTCCTACAATGAGCAGTTCTTC. It encodes CASSFGSGRKSSYNEQFF.